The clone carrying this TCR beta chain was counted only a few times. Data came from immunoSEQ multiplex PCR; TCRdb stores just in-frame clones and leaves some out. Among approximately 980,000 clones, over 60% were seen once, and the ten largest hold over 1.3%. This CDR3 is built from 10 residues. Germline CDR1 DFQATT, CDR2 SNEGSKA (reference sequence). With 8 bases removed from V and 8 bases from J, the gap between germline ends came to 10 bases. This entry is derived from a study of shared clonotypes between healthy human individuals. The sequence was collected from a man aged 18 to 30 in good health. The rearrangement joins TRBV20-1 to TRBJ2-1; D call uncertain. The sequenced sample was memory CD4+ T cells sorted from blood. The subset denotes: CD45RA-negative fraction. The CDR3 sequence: CSPMGDEQFF. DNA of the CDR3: TGCAGTCCCATGGGCGATGAGCAGTTCTTC.